The clone carrying this TCR beta chain was detected once. This sample stems from a study of blood T cell repertoires in COVID-19. The length of the CDR3 is 15 residues. Germline V lookup: CDR1 SGHKS, CDR2 YYEKEE (reference sequence). Trimming removed 2 bases from V and 3 bases from J; junction bases left unmatched: 6. In the original analysis: Estimation of nucleated cell counts relied on the amplification of reference gene primers. Measured with immunoSEQ multiplex PCR; TCRdb has only the in-frame clones, and not every one. The V and J calls and clone size were taken over from that table, and D and trimming were inferred from the DNA. The profile shows 150,000 to 200,000 clones, roughly 80% of them singletons.

The sequenced material came from peripheral blood. The V and J genes are TRBV5-5 and TRBJ2-7; TRBD2 aligns across 9 bases. This receptor was identified in a woman aged 30 to 39 with acute or convalescent COVID-19. The CDR3: CASSFTGTSFYEQYF. The CDR3 DNA reads as TGTGCCAGCAGCTTCACCGGGACTAGCTTCTACGAGCAGTACTTC.